Reported below is one T cell receptor beta chain. The sample is drawn from a study of T cell clones after liver transplantation. This CDR3 spans 14 amino acids. Germline-derived CDR1 and CDR2 are SGHAT and FQNNGV. Between the trimmed V and J ends, which lost 5 bases and 7 bases, there was a span of 15 bases. Using immunoSEQ multiplex PCR, the repertoire was profiled, and TCRdb retains in-frame clones only, with some absent. This table holds just over 60,000 clones, 71% found once. The chain is built from TRBV11-2 and TRBJ1-5; D unresolved. The receptor was isolated from a human donor who received a liver transplant. Sequences were derived from CD4+ T cells from blood, sampled before liver transplant. CDR3 bases: TGTGCCAGCAGCCCCCTTAACGCGGGGCAGCCCCAGCATTTT. Translation gives CASSPLNAGQPQHF.